Included here is one TCR beta chain sequence, with context. Its antigen is undetermined. Deletions cut 2 bases from V and 5 bases from J, with 4 bases between. The CDR3 is made up of 12 amino acids. Germline CDR1 is SGHAT and CDR2 is FQNNGV. The authors sequenced patients whose flow cytometry had shown CD8+CD57+ cell expansion. Investigators profiled TCR beta VDJ and CDR3 from genomic DNA template. TCRdb re-called the reads with MiXCR, one entry per CDR3 protein. The data contain under 350,000 distinct CDR3 sequences, 56% of them singletons. The sample belongs to a study of CD8+CD57+ T cells in acquired aplastic anemia. In the study overall: Sorted CD4+ and CD8+ cell DNA averaged roughly 3.2 ug.

Study outcomes and limitations: Researchers report that fewer than 35 CD8+ CDR3 sequences appeared in both patients and controls.

The material sequenced was sorted CD4+, CD8+, or CD8+CD57+ T cells (not recorded which) from PBMCs. This sequence was found in a human donor with aplastic anemia. The chain employs TRBV11-2 and TRBJ1-3, with no clear D. DNA for the CDR3: TGTGCCAGCAGCTTACAGAGAAACACCATATATTTT. It is translated as CASSLQRNTIYF.